A selection of T cell receptor beta chains follows, all from one sample in a study of cytomegalovirus exposure and HLA in healthy donors. Clones were sequenced by immunoSEQ multiplex PCR, and TCRdb holds only the in-frame ones, with some missing. This sample's clone table lists 110,000 to 150,000 clones. Sequencing was performed on PBMCs. The receptor source for this set is a middle-aged man in good health and CMV-seronegative. CDR3s include the opening cysteine and the closing phenylalanine or tryptophan. The D gene is left open where the match is weak.

d_gene: TRBD2
v_gene: TRBV7-8
j_gene: TRBJ2-2
CDR3aa: CASSSGGAGGELFF
CDR3nt: TGTGCCAGCAGTAGCGGGGGGGCAGGCGGGGAGCTGTTTTTT

d_gene: TRBD2
v_gene: TRBV18
j_gene: TRBJ2-7
CDR3aa: CASSPGGSSGTYEQYF
CDR3nt: TGTGCCAGCTCACCGGGGGGGTCTAGCGGTACCTACGAGCAGTACTTC

d_gene: TRBD2
v_gene: TRBV7-2
j_gene: TRBJ2-7
CDR3aa: CASSGTSGGAYEQYF
CDR3nt: TGTGCCAGCAGCGGGACTAGCGGGGGGGCCTACGAGCAGTACTTC

d_gene: TRBD1
v_gene: TRBV6-6
j_gene: TRBJ2-1
CDR3aa: CASRTMGQGAHEQFF
CDR3nt: TGTGCCAGCAGAACAATGGGACAGGGGGCGCATGAGCAGTTCTTC

d_gene: NA
v_gene: TRBV2
j_gene: TRBJ1-1
CDR3aa: CASRDDRNTEAFF
CDR3nt: TGTGCCAGCAGAGACGACAGGAACACTGAAGCTTTCTTT

d_gene: NA
v_gene: TRBV27
j_gene: TRBJ2-1
CDR3aa: CASSFNLINEQFF
CDR3nt: TGTGCCAGCAGTTTTAATTTAATCAATGAGCAGTTCTTC

d_gene: NA
v_gene: TRBV2
j_gene: TRBJ1-2
CDR3aa: CASGGTGNYGYTF
CDR3nt: TGTGCCAGCGGCGGGACGGGGAACTATGGCTACACCTTC

d_gene: NA
v_gene: TRBV27
j_gene: TRBJ2-5
CDR3aa: CASSGMAGAVQETQYF
CDR3nt: TGTGCCAGCAGTGGTATGGCGGGGGCCGTCCAAGAGACCCAGTACTTC

d_gene: NA
v_gene: TRBV19
j_gene: TRBJ1-2
CDR3aa: CASSTERDRYGYTF
CDR3nt: TGTGCCAGTAGTACGGAGCGGGACCGCTATGGCTACACCTTC

d_gene: TRBD1
v_gene: TRBV18
j_gene: TRBJ1-5
CDR3aa: CASSPLGPGQGREPQHF
CDR3nt: TGTGCCAGCTCACCACTTGGACCGGGACAGGGGCGGGAGCCCCAGCATTTT

d_gene: NA
v_gene: TRBV15
j_gene: TRBJ1-4
CDR3aa: CATSILTDKNEKLFF
CDR3nt: TGTGCCACCAGCATCCTGACTGATAAAAATGAAAAACTGTTTTTT

d_gene: TRBD1
v_gene: TRBV5-1
j_gene: TRBJ1-5
CDR3aa: CASSLTGNGNQPQHF
CDR3nt: TGCGCCAGCAGCCTGACAGGGAATGGCAATCAGCCCCAGCATTTT

d_gene: NA
v_gene: TRBV7-8
j_gene: TRBJ1-3
CDR3aa: CASSLHSGLSGNTIYF
CDR3nt: TGTGCCAGCAGCCTTCACAGTGGACTCTCTGGAAACACCATATATTTT

d_gene: NA
v_gene: TRBV29-1
j_gene: TRBJ2-3
CDR3aa: CSVDLPTDTQYF
CDR3nt: TGCAGCGTTGATCTCCCCACAGATACGCAGTATTTT

d_gene: TRBD1
v_gene: TRBV27
j_gene: TRBJ1-1
CDR3aa: CASSTWTGGDTEAFF
CDR3nt: TGTGCCAGCAGTACCTGGACAGGGGGCGACACTGAAGCTTTCTTT

d_gene: NA
v_gene: TRBV7-3
j_gene: TRBJ1-6
CDR3aa: CASSSGSSYNSPLHF
CDR3nt: TGTGCCAGCAGCTCTGGGAGCTCCTATAATTCACCCCTCCACTTT

d_gene: TRBD1
v_gene: TRBV28
j_gene: TRBJ1-4
CDR3aa: CASGDSDRDEKLFF
CDR3nt: TGTGCCAGCGGGGACAGCGACAGGGATGAAAAACTGTTTTTT

d_gene: NA
v_gene: TRBV7-9
j_gene: TRBJ1-2
CDR3aa: CASSSPGQGLSDGYTF
CDR3nt: TGTGCCAGCAGCTCGCCGGGGCAGGGACTGTCCGATGGCTACACCTTC

d_gene: NA
v_gene: TRBV7-2
j_gene: TRBJ2-3
CDR3aa: CASSLQRGRNTQYF
CDR3nt: TGTGCCAGCAGCTTACAGCGCGGCCGGAATACGCAGTATTTT

d_gene: TRBD1
v_gene: TRBV27
j_gene: TRBJ2-5
CDR3aa: CASSSSGQGRPAYF
CDR3nt: TGTGCCAGCAGTTCCTCGGGACAGGGCCGGCCGGCCTACTTC

d_gene: TRBD2
v_gene: TRBV5-1
j_gene: TRBJ2-5
CDR3aa: CASSLRAGGPKETQYF
CDR3nt: TGCGCCAGCAGCTTAAGAGCGGGGGGGCCGAAAGAGACCCAGTACTTC

d_gene: NA
v_gene: TRBV28
j_gene: TRBJ1-2
CDR3aa: CASSTGSSGYTF
CDR3nt: TGTGCCAGCAGTACAGGGTCGAGTGGCTACACCTTC

d_gene: NA
v_gene: TRBV7-2
j_gene: TRBJ1-3
CDR3aa: CASSLALGNTIYF
CDR3nt: TGTGCCAGCAGCTTAGCACTTGGAAACACCATATATTTT

d_gene: NA
v_gene: TRBV5-1
j_gene: TRBJ1-1
CDR3aa: CASSLLREVNTEAFF
CDR3nt: TGCGCCAGCAGCTTGTTGCGGGAGGTGAACACTGAAGCTTTCTTT

d_gene: TRBD2
v_gene: TRBV7-8
j_gene: TRBJ2-2
CDR3aa: CASSPGRGTNTGELFF
CDR3nt: TGTGCCAGCAGCCCCGGGAGGGGGACGAACACCGGGGAGCTGTTTTTT

d_gene: NA
v_gene: TRBV4-1
j_gene: TRBJ2-7
CDR3aa: CASSPGRQPEQYF
CDR3nt: TGCGCCAGCAGCCCCGGGCGACAGCCCGAGCAGTACTTC

d_gene: NA
v_gene: TRBV7-2
j_gene: TRBJ1-2
CDR3aa: CASSPRQERGKDYTF
CDR3nt: TGTGCCAGCAGCCCTAGACAGGAAAGAGGAAAGGACTACACCTTC

d_gene: NA
v_gene: TRBV11-2
j_gene: TRBJ2-1
CDR3aa: CASSSGTPGEQFF
CDR3nt: TGTGCCAGCAGCTCGGGAACTCCGGGCGAGCAGTTCTTC

d_gene: TRBD1
v_gene: TRBV9
j_gene: TRBJ1-2
CDR3aa: CASSVYQDRVQSQNYGYTF
CDR3nt: TGTGCCAGCAGCGTATATCAAGACAGGGTCCAAAGTCAGAACTATGGCTACACCTTC

d_gene: NA
v_gene: TRBV19
j_gene: TRBJ1-1
CDR3aa: CASSIDTVMNTEAFF
CDR3nt: TGTGCCAGTAGTATAGATACAGTTATGAACACTGAAGCTTTCTTT

d_gene: NA
v_gene: TRBV6-1
j_gene: TRBJ2-7
CDR3aa: CASRTNNSPSYEQYF
CDR3nt: TGTGCCAGCAGAACTAACAACTCCCCTTCCTACGAGCAGTACTTC

d_gene: TRBD1
v_gene: TRBV6-1
j_gene: TRBJ1-1
CDR3aa: CASSESVGTGPGTEAFF
CDR3nt: TGTGCCAGCAGTGAGTCGGTTGGGACAGGGCCGGGCACTGAAGCTTTCTTT

d_gene: NA
v_gene: TRBV6-5
j_gene: TRBJ2-3
CDR3aa: CASSPRMDTQYF
CDR3nt: TGTGCCAGCAGTCCGAGGATGGATACGCAGTATTTT

d_gene: NA
v_gene: TRBV4-2
j_gene: TRBJ2-7
CDR3aa: CASSPYLGSYEQYF
CDR3nt: TGTGCCAGCAGCCCCTACTTGGGCTCCTACGAGCAGTACTTC

d_gene: NA
v_gene: TRBV28
j_gene: TRBJ2-7
CDR3aa: CATSGTPYEQYF
CDR3nt: TGTGCCACCTCCGGGACACCCTACGAGCAGTACTTC

d_gene: TRBD1
v_gene: TRBV5-4
j_gene: TRBJ1-2
CDR3aa: CASSSGGQGKSYGYTF
CDR3nt: TGTGCCAGCAGTTCGGGGGGACAGGGAAAATCCTATGGCTACACCTTC

d_gene: TRBD2
v_gene: TRBV7-2
j_gene: TRBJ2-1
CDR3aa: CASSFLAGGRGNEQFF
CDR3nt: TGTGCCAGCAGCTTTTTAGCGGGGGGGCGGGGCAATGAGCAGTTCTTC

d_gene: TRBD2
v_gene: TRBV4-3
j_gene: TRBJ2-2
CDR3aa: CASSPHAGGGAGTGELFF
CDR3nt: TGCGCCAGCAGCCCCCATGCGGGCGGGGGGGCCGGGACCGGGGAGCTGTTTTTT

d_gene: NA
v_gene: TRBV4-3
j_gene: TRBJ2-5
CDR3aa: CASSQDLGAQETQYF
CDR3nt: TGCGCCAGCAGCCAAGATTTGGGGGCCCAAGAGACCCAGTACTTC

d_gene: TRBD2
v_gene: TRBV7-3
j_gene: TRBJ2-1
CDR3aa: CASSIGGSSSYNEQFF
CDR3nt: TGTGCCAGCTCGATCGGGGGGTCGAGCTCCTACAATGAGCAGTTCTTC

d_gene: TRBD2
v_gene: TRBV5-1
j_gene: TRBJ2-3
CDR3aa: CASSLGGGGLAGITDTQYF
CDR3nt: TGCGCCAGCAGCTTGGGAGGAGGGGGACTAGCGGGGATCACAGATACGCAGTATTTT

d_gene: TRBD1
v_gene: TRBV6-5
j_gene: TRBJ1-5
CDR3aa: CASSPDRVGQPQHF
CDR3nt: TGTGCCAGCAGCCCGGACAGGGTGGGACAGCCCCAGCATTTT

d_gene: NA
v_gene: TRBV9
j_gene: TRBJ2-3
CDR3aa: CASSGRQSDTQYF
CDR3nt: TGTGCCAGCAGCGGTAGACAGTCAGATACGCAGTATTTT

d_gene: TRBD1
v_gene: TRBV4-3
j_gene: TRBJ2-5
CDR3aa: CASSQGWGQQETQYF
CDR3nt: TGCGCCAGCAGCCAAGGCTGGGGACAGCAAGAGACCCAGTACTTC

d_gene: TRBD2
v_gene: TRBV9
j_gene: TRBJ2-5
CDR3aa: CASSGAPSGGAKTQYF
CDR3nt: TGTGCCAGCAGCGGGGCTCCTAGCGGGGGGGCGAAGACCCAGTACTTC

d_gene: NA
v_gene: TRBV6-6
j_gene: TRBJ2-5
CDR3aa: CASSLDAEAGEQYF
CDR3nt: TGTGCCAGCAGCTTGGACGCGGAGGCAGGGGAGCAGTACTTC

d_gene: NA
v_gene: TRBV7-9
j_gene: TRBJ2-7
CDR3aa: CASSLIDRNYEQYF
CDR3nt: TGTGCCAGCAGCTTAATCGACAGAAACTACGAGCAGTACTTC

d_gene: NA
v_gene: TRBV6-1
j_gene: TRBJ1-5
CDR3aa: CASSEDLARGNQPQHF
CDR3nt: TGTGCCAGCAGTGAAGACCTCGCCCGGGGAAATCAGCCCCAGCATTTT

d_gene: TRBD1
v_gene: TRBV29-1
j_gene: TRBJ1-2
CDR3aa: CSGGTGYDGYTF
CDR3nt: TGCAGCGGCGGGACAGGATATGATGGCTACACCTTC

d_gene: TRBD1
v_gene: TRBV2
j_gene: TRBJ1-6
CDR3aa: CASSSTGDNSPLHF
CDR3nt: TGTGCCAGCAGTTCTACAGGGGACAATTCACCCCTCCACTTT

d_gene: NA
v_gene: TRBV4-3
j_gene: TRBJ2-5
CDR3aa: CASSQEPPGGETQYF
CDR3nt: TGCGCCAGCAGCCAAGAACCCCCAGGAGGAGAGACCCAGTACTTC

d_gene: TRBD2
v_gene: TRBV5-5
j_gene: TRBJ2-5
CDR3aa: CASSLGLAGGETQYF
CDR3nt: TGTGCCAGCAGCTTGGGACTAGCGGGGGGAGAGACCCAGTACTTC

d_gene: TRBD1
v_gene: TRBV11-1
j_gene: TRBJ2-2
CDR3aa: CASSWDRSTGELFF
CDR3nt: TGTGCCAGCAGCTGGGACAGAAGCACCGGGGAGCTGTTTTTT

d_gene: NA
v_gene: TRBV12-5
j_gene: TRBJ2-7
CDR3aa: CASSSDISSSYEQYF
CDR3nt: TGTGCTAGTTCATCGGACATCTCTAGCTCCTACGAGCAGTACTTC

d_gene: TRBD1
v_gene: TRBV2
j_gene: TRBJ2-1
CDR3aa: CASSWDRTYNEQFF
CDR3nt: TGTGCCAGCAGTTGGGACAGGACCTACAATGAGCAGTTCTTC

d_gene: NA
v_gene: TRBV4-2
j_gene: TRBJ1-1
CDR3aa: CASSQAGTVNTEAFF
CDR3nt: TGTGCCAGCAGCCAAGCCGGGACTGTGAACACTGAAGCTTTCTTT

d_gene: NA
v_gene: TRBV6-5
j_gene: TRBJ1-1
CDR3aa: CASLAPGIAEAFF
CDR3nt: TGTGCCAGCCTTGCCCCAGGGATTGCTGAAGCTTTCTTT

d_gene: TRBD1
v_gene: TRBV9
j_gene: TRBJ2-1
CDR3aa: CASSVGTPGGEQFF
CDR3nt: TGTGCCAGCAGCGTAGGAACCCCAGGGGGTGAGCAGTTCTTC

d_gene: NA
v_gene: TRBV6-5
j_gene: TRBJ1-5
CDR3aa: CASSYSPLNQPQHF
CDR3nt: TGTGCCAGCAGTTACTCCCCCCTCAATCAGCCCCAGCATTTT

d_gene: TRBD2
v_gene: TRBV15
j_gene: TRBJ2-1
CDR3aa: CATSRSRLAGGPGEQFF
CDR3nt: TGTGCCACCAGCAGATCGCGACTAGCGGGGGGTCCTGGTGAGCAGTTCTTC